These 15 T cell receptor beta chains were sequenced from one sample in a study of shared clonotypes between healthy human individuals. Profiled with immunoSEQ multiplex PCR; TCRdb holds only in-frame clones, not every one. The profile covers some 1,100,000 clones, with roughly 74% appearing a single time and under 0.65% taken by the ten largest. The sample was memory CD4+ T cells from PBMCs. Specified subset: CD45RA-negative fraction. These receptors were taken from a man aged 18 to 29 in good health. Some clones in this sample may be carry-over from other donors' samples.

This clone showed up just once. This specimen includes other DNA sequences encoding the same CDR3. The V gene is TRBV5-1, the J gene TRBJ2-3; TRBD2 matches 13 bases. The V segment lost 1 base and the J segment 3 bases; nucleotides outside the gene matches: 2. CDR3 size: 16 residues. Germline CDR1 is SGHRS and CDR2 is YFSETQ. CDR3 nucleotides: TGCGCCAGCAGCTTGCGACTAGCGGGAGGTACAGATACGCAGTATTTT. Its protein product is CASSLRLAGGTDTQYF.

The chain is built from TRBV18 and TRBJ2-1; D may be TRBD1 (5 bases). CDR1 is KGHSH, CDR2 LQKENI, per germline. The CDR3 extends over 15 amino acids. V was shortened by 6 bases and J by 0 bases, with 12 bases between the two germline ends. This CDR3 is CASSSAGFSYNEQFF. CDR3 nucleotide sequence: TGTGCCAGCTCCTCCGCAGGGTTCTCCTACAATGAGCAGTTCTTC.

V is TRBV20-1 and J is TRBJ2-5, with D unclear. This CDR3 is 11 amino acids long. The ends were cut back, 4 bases at V and 4 bases at J, with 7 bases in the middle. CDR1 and CDR2 (germline): DFQATT, SNEGSKA (reference sequence). In DNA form, the CDR3 reads TGCAGTGCTAAACCAGCAGAGACCCAGTACTTC. Amino acid sequence: CSAKPAETQYF.

The chain has TRBV6-1 and TRBJ2-3; no reliable D call. With 1 base removed from V and 3 bases from J, the gap between germline ends came to 8 bases. The CDR3 runs to 14 residues. The germline V gene has CDR1 MNHNS and CDR2 SASEGT. The CDR3 sequence is CASSEGWQTDTQYF. The CDR3 DNA is TGTGCCAGCAGTGAAGGTTGGCAGACAGATACGCAGTATTTT.

This rearrangement joins TRBV19 to TRBJ1-1; maybe TRBD1 (6 bases). Trimming cost V 3 bases and J 0 bases, with 11 bases left between them. The germline V gene has CDR1 LNHDA and CDR2 SQIVND (reference sequence). This CDR3 comprises 15 residues. The CDR3 DNA follows: TGTGCCAGTAGTATTATGGGGGCCATGAACACTGAAGCTTTCTTT. Amino acid sequence: CASSIMGAMNTEAFF.

V gene TRBV2 combines with J gene TRBJ1-1, with D maybe TRBD1 (6 bases). V dropped 4 bases and J dropped 0 bases, with 9 bases sitting between them. Germline values: CDR1 SNHLY, CDR2 FYNNEI. The CDR3 is 14 amino acids. CDR3 protein: CASSGQVLNTEAFF. The CDR3 DNA follows: TGTGCCAGCAGTGGACAGGTCCTGAACACTGAAGCTTTCTTT.

The genes are TRBV28 and TRBJ1-1; D remains unclear. Germline V gives CDR1 MDHEN, CDR2 SYDVKM. This CDR3 contains 13 residues. V was clipped by 0 bases and J by 0 bases, with 2 bases between them. This chain's CDR3 is CASSLWMNTEAFF. The CDR3 DNA follows: TGTGCCAGCAGTTTATGGATGAACACTGAAGCTTTCTTT. The whole variable domain, remainder taken from reference TRBV28 and TRBJ1-1, is DVKVTQSSRYLVKRTGEKVFLECVQDMDHENMFWYRQDPGLGLRLIYFSYDVKMKEKGDIPEGYSVSREKKERFSLILESASTNQTSMYLCASSLWMNTEAFFGQGTRLTVV.

The chain has TRBV11-2 and TRBJ1-1; possibly TRBD1 for D (5 bases). The CDR3 runs to 14 residues. Germline CDR1 and CDR2: SGHAT and FQNNGV. V was clipped by 5 bases and J by 4 bases, with 14 bases between them. The CDR3 reads CASSQARGTTEAFF. The CDR3 DNA follows: TGTGCCAGCAGCCAAGCAAGAGGGACCACTGAAGCTTTCTTT.

To note about this clone: Other DNA sequences within the sample encode an identical CDR3. The V call is TRBV28, the J call TRBJ2-7; 7 positions match TRBD1. Trimming removed 5 bases from V and 4 bases from J; junction bases left unmatched: 5. The CDR3 consists of 13 residues. Germline lookup yields CDR1 MDHEN and CDR2 SYDVKM. Written as DNA, the CDR3 is TGTGCCAGCAGTGGGACAGCATTTTACGAGCAGTACTTC. Protein sequence: CASSGTAFYEQYF.

The chain is built from TRBV2 and TRBJ2-2; the D gene is possibly TRBD2 (6 bases). V lost 5 bases to trimming and J lost 6 bases, with 10 bases between them. CDR3 length equals 13 residues. The germline gives CDR1 SNHLY, CDR2 FYNNEI. The CDR3 coding sequence is TGTGCCAGCAGTCTTGGAGGGGCCGGGGAGCTGTTTTTT. This sequence encodes CASSLGGAGELFF.

The V call is TRBV7-9, the J call TRBJ1-1; tentative D call: TRBD1 (6 bases). The germline V gene encodes CDR1 SEHNR and CDR2 FQNEAQ (reference sequence). This CDR3 contains 13 residues. The V end was cut by 0 bases, the J end by 14 bases, with 16 bases between. As DNA, the CDR3 is TGTGCCAGCAGCTTAGCGGTAGGGGGGACCCTCTTCTTT. Protein: CASSLAVGGTLFF.

The rearrangement links TRBV5-1 to TRBJ2-3; possibly TRBD1 for D (5 bases). Germline CDR1 SGHRS, CDR2 YFSETQ. Trimming removed 2 bases from V and 2 bases from J, with 9 bases in between. The CDR3 has 14 residues. This chain's CDR3 is CASSLSRDTDTQYF. CDR3 in DNA: TGCGCCAGCAGCTTATCCAGGGACACAGATACGCAGTATTTT.

The rearrangement uses TRBV4-1 and TRBJ1-5; 8 bases are a match to TRBD1. The CDR3 is 17 amino acids. Trimming at V came to 3 bases and at J to 1 base, leaving 8 bases not matched to a gene. Germline CDR1 and CDR2: MGHRA and YSYEKL. CDR3 sequence: CASSQANRGLSNQPQHF. In nucleotides, the CDR3 is TGCGCCAGCAGCCAGGCTAACAGGGGGTTAAGCAATCAGCCCCAGCATTTT.

This chain connects TRBV28 to TRBJ2-3; 7 bases fit TRBD2. This CDR3 contains 18 residues. The ends lost 8 bases at V and 2 bases at J; junction bases unmatched: 19. From germline, CDR1 is MDHEN and CDR2 SYDVKM. CDR3 in amino acids: CASWGSGVGEGHTDTQYF. As DNA, the CDR3 is TGTGCCAGCTGGGGCAGCGGGGTCGGTGAGGGGCACACAGATACGCAGTATTTT. Filled out from reference TRBV28 and TRBJ2-3, the complete variable domain reads DVKVTQSSRYLVKRTGEKVFLECVQDMDHENMFWYRQDPGLGLRLIYFSYDVKMKEKGDIPEGYSVSREKKERFSLILESASTNQTSMYLCASWGSGVGEGHTDTQYFGPGTRLTVL.

The chain employs TRBV5-1 and TRBJ2-3, with 11 bases aligning to TRBD2. This CDR3 has 16 residues. The ends lost 0 bases at V and 1 base at J; junction bases unmatched: 1. The germline CDR1 and CDR2 sequences are SGHRS and YFSETQ. Here the CDR3 reads CASSLELAGGTDTQYF. In nucleotides, the CDR3 is TGCGCCAGCAGCTTGGAACTAGCGGGAGGCACAGATACGCAGTATTTT.